This TCR beta chain stems from a study of regulatory T cells in long-lasting Graves disease. V was trimmed by 6 bases and J by 7 bases, leaving 13 bases between them. This CDR3 has 13 residues. CDR1 is WNHNN, CDR2 SYGVQD, per germline (reference sequence). Through Arm-PCR of CDR3 regions and iRepertoire HTBI primers, TCR beta libraries were built. TCRdb itself ran the multiplex PCR reads through MiXCR, one entry per CDR3 protein. The sample records around 480,000 distinct CDR3 sequences, 15% to 20% being singletons. The time point is: newly diagnosed GD, antithyroid drugs for less than 3 months. TCR sequences were obtained from RNA taken from PBMCs. The sample holds many counts of this clonotype. The sample also formed part of further work on T cells in Graves' hyperthyroidism and ophthalmopathy.

The clonotype comes from a man aged 40-49 years with Graves disease. Sequences were derived from peripheral blood mononuclear cells (PBMCs), sampled at new diagnosis, from a patient treated with antithyroid drugs. This chain links TRBV10-1 with TRBJ2-1; the D gene is possibly TRBD2 (5 bases). The CDR3 sequence: CASSDVAMNEQFF. Written as DNA, the CDR3 is TGCGCCAGCAGCGACGTAGCGATGAATGAGCAGTTCTTC.